One and the same sample provided the 29 T cell receptor beta chains below, sequenced in a study of PD-1 blockade in classical Hodgkin lymphoma. Profiled with immunoSEQ multiplex PCR; TCRdb holds only in-frame clones, not every one. The sample includes 14,000 or so clones, roughly 80% of them seen just once. Every patient had relapsed following autologous stem cell transplantation, and cohorts differed in brentuximab vedotin exposure. This specimen was peripheral blood mononuclear cells (PBMCs), taken at baseline. These receptors were obtained from a human donor with classical Hodgkin lymphoma.

This clone was observed a single time. The V gene is TRBV4-1, the J gene TRBJ2-1; TRBD2 matches 12 bases. This CDR3 has 16 residues. V shed 4 bases, J shed 0 bases, and the junction held 1 base outside the gene matches. Germline CDR1 is MGHRA and CDR2 is YSYEKL. CDR3: CASSLGLAGSYNEQFF. CDR3 nucleotides: TGCGCCAGCAGCCTGGGACTAGCGGGCTCCTACAATGAGCAGTTCTTC.

In DNA, the CDR3 is TGTGCCATCAGTGATGCGGGGGTCACAGATACGCAGTATTTT. Its translation is CAISDAGVTDTQYF. V usage is TRBV10-3 and J usage is TRBJ2-3; 7 positions agree with TRBD2. The CDR3 is 14 amino acids. CDR1 and CDR2 (germline): ENHRY, SYGVKD. After removal of 3 bases from V and 2 bases from J, the junction contained 2 bases not matched to a gene.

This clone occurred a few times. This chain joins TRBV27 and TRBJ2-7, with 8 bases matching TRBD2. Germline CDR1 reads MNHEY; CDR2 reads SMNVEV (reference sequence). Germline trimming cut 5 bases from V and 5 bases from J; bases unmatched to any gene: 11. This CDR3 is built from 15 residues. CDR3 nucleotides: TGTGCCAGCAGTCGGGGGGGGGTCCTCCGGGACGAGCAGTACTTC. Protein product: CASSRGGVLRDEQYF.

The J gene is TRBJ1-1, the V gene TRBV7-9; D not certain. Germline V CDR1 and CDR2: SEHNR, FQNEAQ (reference sequence). With 0 bases removed from V and 2 bases from J, the gap between germline ends came to 10 bases. This CDR3 has 15 residues. This CDR3 is CASSLAPEPNTEAFF. The CDR3 DNA follows: TGTGCCAGCAGCTTAGCGCCAGAACCCAACACTGAAGCTTTCTTT.

The genes are TRBV5-4 and TRBJ2-5; D is unresolved. This CDR3 has 13 amino acids. Germline V lookup: CDR1 SGHNT, CDR2 YYREEE (reference sequence). V was pared by 0 bases and J by 2 bases, with 5 bases between. For the CDR3, the DNA is TGTGCCAGCAGCTTGGGGGATCAAGAGACCCAGTACTTC. Translating it yields CASSLGDQETQYF.

This clone was picked up a small number of times. This chain uses TRBV2 with TRBJ1-5; possible D gene TRBD1, 5 bases. Germline CDR1 SNHLY, CDR2 FYNNEI. This CDR3 region has 16 residues. The V end lost 3 bases, the J end lost 4 bases, and 16 bases lay between the germline ends. The CDR3 region has the DNA TGTGCCAGCAGTGAGGGGCCGGGGCAAGATAATCAGCCCCAGCATTTT. Encoded protein: CASSEGPGQDNQPQHF.

This clone was counted a single time. V is TRBV7-8 and J is TRBJ1-2, with a tentative D call TRBD1 (5 bases). The V end was cut by 5 bases, the J end by 5 bases, with 12 bases between. The CDR3 is 13 residues long. The V gene's germline CDR1 is SGHVS and CDR2 FQNEAQ. Here the CDR3 reads CASSPGQEYGYTF. The CDR3 DNA is TGTGCCAGCAGCCCCGGACAAGAGTATGGCTACACCTTC. Using reference TRBV7-8 and TRBJ1-2 for the parts outside the CDR3, the full variable domain is GAGVSQSPRYKVAKRGQDVALRCDPISGHVSLFWYQQALGQGPEFLTYFQNEAQLDKSGLPSDRFFAERPEGSVSTLKIQRTQQEDSAVYLCASSPGQEYGYTFGSGTRLTVV.

This chain uses TRBV13 with TRBJ2-1, with D uncertain. The CDR3 has 13 amino acids. V lost 0 bases and J 6 bases, leaving 6 bases between the germline ends. Per the germline V gene, CDR1 is PRHDT and CDR2 is FYEKMQ (reference sequence). The CDR3 coding sequence is TGTGCCAGCAGCTTAGGCCACCTCAATGAGCAGTTCTTC. Residues: CASSLGHLNEQFF. Combining the CDR3 with reference TRBV13 and TRBJ2-1 gives the whole variable domain AAGVIQSPRHLIKEKRETATLKCYPIPRHDTVYWYQQGPGQDPQFLISFYEKMQSDKGSIPDRFSAQQFSDYHSELNMSSLELGDSALYFCASSLGHLNEQFFGPGTRLTVL.

The rearrangement links TRBV2 to TRBJ1-6, with D unclear. Germline V CDR1 and CDR2: SNHLY, FYNNEI. V was clipped by 7 bases and J by 6 bases, with 7 bases between them. The CDR3 contains 12 residues. For the CDR3, the DNA is TGTGCCAGCAAGGAGAGTAATTCACCCCTCCACTTT. Protein sequence: CASKESNSPLHF.

The chain has TRBV19 and TRBJ2-1; TRBD2 matches at 7 bases. The CDR3 is 17 amino acids. The ends lost 4 bases at V and 3 bases at J; junction bases unmatched: 12. CDR1 is LNHDA and CDR2 is SQIVND in the germline V gene (reference sequence). The CDR3 nucleotides are TGTGCCAGTAGTAAAACGGCGGGCGGGGGATTCTACAATGAGCAGTTCTTC. Protein: CASSKTAGGGFYNEQFF. Using reference TRBV19 and TRBJ2-1 for the parts outside the CDR3, the full variable domain is DGGITQSPKYLFRKEGQNVTLSCEQNLNHDAMYWYRQDPGQGLRLIYYSQIVNDFQKGDIAEGYSVSREKKESFPLTVTSAQKNPTAFYLCASSKTAGGGFYNEQFFGPGTRLTVL.

This chain uses TRBV28 with TRBJ1-1, with a weak D call TRBD1 (5 bases). This CDR3 spans 16 amino acids. Germline assignment: CDR1 MDHEN and CDR2 SYDVKM. V was trimmed by 1 base and J by 1 base, leaving 13 bases between them. Here the CDR3 DNA reads TGTGCCAGCAGTTTATACGGAGGGACGGGGAACACTGAAGCTTTCTTT. It codes for CASSLYGGTGNTEAFF. The full variable domain, rest sourced from reference TRBV28 and TRBJ1-1, is DVKVTQSSRYLVKRTGEKVFLECVQDMDHENMFWYRQDPGLGLRLIYFSYDVKMKEKGDIPEGYSVSREKKERFSLILESASTNQTSMYLCASSLYGGTGNTEAFFGQGTRLTVV.

V and J are TRBV28 and TRBJ2-7; 7 positions agree with TRBD1. Per the germline V gene, CDR1 is MDHEN and CDR2 is SYDVKM. V dropped 7 bases and J dropped 1; count of bases not matched to a gene: 10. The CDR3 totals 15 residues. CDR3 residues: CASTMTGSLSYEQYF. In nucleotides, the CDR3 is TGTGCCAGCACCATGACAGGGAGCCTTTCCTACGAGCAGTACTTC.

Only one count was recorded for this clone. The rearrangement links TRBV7-9 to TRBJ1-3; TRBD1 is a possible D gene (6 bases). The germline V and J ends were trimmed by 1 base and 0 bases, with 16 bases remaining between them. The V gene's germline CDR1 is SEHNR and CDR2 FQNEAQ (reference sequence). This CDR3 region has 18 residues. The DNA for the CDR3 is TGTGCCAGCAGCTTAGGGAGGGGGGACATTCTCTCTGGAAACACCATATATTTT. The encoded protein is CASSLGRGDILSGNTIYF. Full variable domain (remainder filled in from reference TRBV7-9 and TRBJ1-3): DTGVSQNPRHKITKRGQNVTFRCDPISEHNRLYWYRQTLGQGPEFLTYFQNEAQLEKSRLLSDRFSAERPKGSFSTLEIQRTEQGDSAMYLCASSLGRGDILSGNTIYFGEGSWLTVV.

This chain connects TRBV7-8 to TRBJ1-1; 7 nucleotides agree with TRBD1. With 5 bases clipped from V and 1 base from J, the junction kept 7 bases outside the gene matches. The germline V gene has CDR1 SGHVS and CDR2 FQNEAQ. This CDR3 has 15 amino acids. CDR3 nucleotide sequence: TGTGCCAGCAGCCCGGGACAGAACTCGAACACTGAAGCTTTCTTT. This translates into CASSPGQNSNTEAFF.

The rearrangement links TRBV2 to TRBJ1-1, with D tentatively TRBD1 (6 bases). The V gene lost 10 bases and the J gene lost 5 bases, with 17 bases spanning the gap. The CDR3 has 13 residues. Germline V gene lookup returns CDR1 SNHLY and CDR2 FYNNEI. The CDR3 region is CAIGLRGGTEAFF. Here the CDR3 DNA reads TGTGCCATCGGACTTAGAGGGGGGACTGAAGCTTTCTTT.

V usage is TRBV19 and J usage is TRBJ2-3; the D gene is possibly TRBD2 (6 bases). Germline V gene sequence: CDR1 LNHDA, CDR2 SQIVND (reference sequence). The CDR3 length is 14 residues. V lost 3 bases to trimming and J lost 2 bases, with 9 bases between them. The CDR3 nucleotides read TGTGCCAGTAGTATGGGGGGAAACACAGATACGCAGTATTTT. Amino acid sequence: CASSMGGNTDTQYF.

This clone was observed a handful of times. This rearrangement joins TRBV2 to TRBJ1-5, with D unresolved. V was trimmed by 7 bases and J by 5 bases, leaving 15 bases between them. The CDR3 has 14 amino acids. Looked up from germline, CDR1 is SNHLY and CDR2 is FYNNEI. The CDR3 DNA is TGTGCCAGCATGGGAGCAGCGGGGTATCAGCCCCAGCATTTT. This gives the protein CASMGAAGYQPQHF.

This chain uses TRBV6-1 with TRBJ1-2; 11 bases agree with TRBD1. From germline, CDR1 is MNHNS and CDR2 SASEGT. The CDR3 is 15 residues long. The V segment lost 3 bases and the J segment 8 bases; nucleotides outside the gene matches: 8. The DNA for the CDR3 is TGTGCCAGCAGTGATGCCTCCGGGACAGGGGGAGGCTACACCTTC. Its protein is CASSDASGTGGGYTF.

The chain links TRBV4-1 to TRBJ2-1; 8 bases fit TRBD2. The junction had 9 bases not matched to a gene; V was cut back by 2 bases and J by 6 bases. CDR3 length equals 16 residues. Germline CDR1 reads MGHRA; CDR2 reads YSYEKL. The CDR3: CASSQRGGAWGNEQFF. The CDR3 region has the DNA TGCGCCAGCAGCCAACGGGGGGGGGCTTGGGGCAATGAGCAGTTCTTC.

The CDR3 spells CASSMVSSAFNEQFF. CDR3 DNA sequence: TGTGCCAGTAGTATGGTCTCCAGCGCGTTCAATGAGCAGTTCTTC. The rearrangement joins TRBV19 to TRBJ2-1; D remains ambiguous. V lost 3 bases and J lost 6, with 15 bases in between. This CDR3 has 15 amino acids. Germline CDR1 LNHDA, CDR2 SQIVND (reference sequence).

This chain links TRBV2 with TRBJ2-5; D might be TRBD2 (5 bases). Germline V gene lookup returns CDR1 SNHLY and CDR2 FYNNEI. The germline V and J ends were trimmed by 7 bases and 5 bases, with 14 bases remaining between them. The CDR3 is 13 amino acids. CDR3 in DNA: TGTGCCAGCACCGCGGACTCGGGGGAGACCCAGTACTTC. Its translation is CASTADSGETQYF.

The V and J genes are TRBV15 and TRBJ1-6, with D unresolved. The CDR3 sequence is 13 residues long. V lost 1 base and J lost 7, with 5 bases in between. Per germline, CDR1 LNHNV and CDR2 YYDKDF (reference sequence). CDR3 DNA sequence: TGTGCCACCAGCAGAGGTCCGAATTCACCCCTCCACTTT. Protein product: CATSRGPNSPLHF.

V usage is TRBV4-1 and J usage is TRBJ2-3, with TRBD1 as a possible D gene (5 bases). Germline V gene data show CDR1 as MGHRA and CDR2 as YSYEKL. The CDR3 is made up of 15 amino acids. Trimming left V 7 bases short and J 3 bases short, with 17 bases between. The CDR3 DNA follows: TGCGCCAGCAAGCAGAAGGGGCCTGGGACAGATACGCAGTATTTT. Amino acids: CASKQKGPGTDTQYF.

As for this clone: This specimen includes other DNA sequences encoding the same CDR3. The V and J genes are TRBV5-1 and TRBJ1-1, with 8 nucleotides matching TRBD1. Trimming at V came to 5 bases and at J to 5 bases, leaving 8 bases not matched to a gene. The CDR3 has 14 amino acids. Per the germline V gene, CDR1 is SGHRS and CDR2 is YFSETQ. DNA for the CDR3: TGCGCCAGCAGTCCCGGACAGGGCGGGACTGAAGCTTTCTTT. This sequence encodes CASSPGQGGTEAFF.

As regards this clone: Other nucleotide sequences in the sample specify the same CDR3. The chain uses TRBV27 and TRBJ2-5, with 7 bases that match TRBD1. The CDR3 sequence is 13 residues long. Germline V gene data show CDR1 as MNHEY and CDR2 as SMNVEV (reference sequence). Losses at the gene ends were 6 bases for V and 3 bases for J; bases not matched to a gene: 4. In nucleotides, the CDR3 is TGTGCCAGCAGCCGGGACAGAAAAGAGACCCAGTACTTC. Its protein is CASSRDRKETQYF.

The rearrangement uses TRBV19 and TRBJ2-7; 9 bases align to TRBD1. V lost 6 bases, J lost 2 bases, and 5 bases stayed unmatched. Germline CDR1 is LNHDA and CDR2 is SQIVND (reference sequence). The CDR3 runs 14 residues. In DNA, the CDR3 is TGTGCCAGTAGCCGGGACAGGGTTACCTACGAGCAGTACTTC. Protein product: CASSRDRVTYEQYF.

This sequence joins TRBV10-3 and TRBJ2-3, with 7 bases that match TRBD1. The CDR3 contains 15 residues. Germline V gene lookup returns CDR1 ENHRY and CDR2 SYGVKD. Trimming took 8 bases from V and 4 from J; bases not matched to a gene: 12. Written as DNA, the CDR3 is TGTGCCATCGGGGAGACAGGGCCCTCGGCAGATACGCAGTATTTT. Translation gives CAIGETGPSADTQYF.

The chain recombines TRBV5-8 with TRBJ1-5; TRBD1 agrees at 9 bases. CDR3 length equals 15 residues. J gave up 5 bases and V 2 bases, and 5 bases lay outside the gene matches. Germline V gives CDR1 SGHTS, CDR2 YDEGEE. In DNA form, the CDR3 reads TGTGCCAGCAGCTTAGAACAGGGGGCTGATCAGCCCCAGCATTTT. Translating gives CASSLEQGADQPQHF.

CDR3 amino acids: CASSLDLGGASLPLHF. The CDR3, as DNA: TGTGCCAGCAGCTTGGATCTGGGGGGCGCATCCCTTCCCCTCCACTTT. The V call is TRBV5-6, the J call TRBJ1-6; perhaps TRBD1 as D (6 bases). The CDR3 is made up of 16 amino acids. With 0 bases removed from V and 13 bases from J, the gap between germline ends came to 20 bases. The germline V gene has CDR1 SGHDT and CDR2 YYEEEE.